This T cell receptor (beta chain) came from a study of cytomegalovirus exposure and HLA in healthy donors (dated by TCRdb to about 2017). Background for the entire study: An earlier analysis of some 600 of the donors reported around 280 Gb of sequence data and around 100 million unique TCR beta sequences obtained from about 179 million T cells. Donor age, sex, ethnicity and CMV serostatus were collected together with the repertoire data. Rather than using new phenotypic data, the later analysis identified candidate immune exposures from TCR beta sequences and from how often those sequences occurred across donors. Roughly 300 gigabases of sequencing data and around 90 million unique TCR sequences made up an early release that covered several hundred HLA-typed donors. A separate validation cohort of 100 to 150 different subjects was used in addition to the 666-subject first cohort. High-throughput TCR immunosequencing, statistical association of individual TCRs with disease status, and machine learning were combined to predict cytomegalovirus infection status. Class I and class II HLA loci were covered by the typing at four-digit resolution. In a later genetic analysis, genome-wide SNP genotypes for about 60% of the 666 donors were used, and that subset was treated as a discovery cohort. In a later analysis, previously published TCR beta repertoires from several hundred donors were re-analyzed and high-resolution HLA genotyping was added so that TCR occurrence patterns could be studied. All discovery cohort repertoires had been generated using a single sequencing platform. Among under 450 genotyped donors of the cohort, an average of approximately 230,000 unique TCR beta nucleotide sequences were sequenced per donor, 15% to 20% of them non-productive. The number of typed donors differed by locus: 629-630 for A, B, C, DRB1 and DQB1; 500 to 550 for DQA1; 606 for DPA1; and 400 to 480 for DPB1. Using immunosequencing, the study profiled T cell repertoires from 640 or so subjects and related those repertoires to cytomegalovirus serostatus. A handful of DR-DQ haplotypes were handled as single units for association and clustering because linkage in the cohort was strong. The aim of the study was to test whether cataloging public T cell receptors could identify signatures of past pathogen exposure. Of the approximately 400 genotyped donors, 65% to 90% fell in the genetic ancestry cluster associated with self-reported Caucasian donors. An earlier analysis of a few hundred of the donors applied high-throughput TCR beta sequencing to assess whether each TCR beta V gene segment acted as functional or pseudogenic.

Libraries came from the immunoSEQ multiplex PCR assay. A mixture of 60 forward primers for TCR Vbeta segments and 13 reverse primers for TCR Jbeta segments was used in the multiplex PCR. The CDR3 region of rearranged TCR beta genes was amplified from genomic DNA by a multiplex PCR assay. On the Illumina HiSeq System, the amplified TCR beta libraries were sequenced as 87-base-pair reads. In the authors' own workflow: In a later analysis, approximately 74 million unique TCR beta chains were counted across the 650 to 750 repertoires, and roughly 11 million of these chains were shared by at least two donors. To remove PCR and sequencing errors, raw reads were error-corrected and collapsed into unique sequences using a nearest-neighbor algorithm that merged closely related sequences. V, D and J gene segments were assigned by aligning CDR3 sequences to IMGT reference sequences. Each retained sequence needed at least a six-nucleotide match to both a V gene segment and a J gene segment. Rearrangements were classified as productive when the CDR3 lacked stop codons and remained in frame with V and J, and all other rearrangements were classified as non-productive. Following IMGT convention, CDR3 was defined as the stretch from the second conserved V-encoded cysteine to the conserved J-encoded phenylalanine. The earlier analysis of about 640 of the donors excluded any sequence lacking an unambiguous match to a single V gene segment. In an earlier analysis of a few hundred of the donors, V segments were called functional above 56.7% productive rearrangements and were called segregating when the between-donor standard deviation exceeded 5%. A statistical classification framework was built for diagnosing cytomegalovirus status from the catalog of TCR beta chain sequences. In a later analysis, TCR nucleotide sequences were compared against IMGT/GENE-DB human TR gene sequences so that V and J genes could be assigned. In a later analysis, CDR3 sequences and most-parsimonious VDJ recombination scenarios were assigned using the TCRdist pipeline. In a later analysis, every TCR beta chain was defined by the combination of its CDR3 amino acid sequence and its V-gene family, and reads without a unique V-gene family were dropped. A later analysis removed 550 to 650 highly shared, low-generation-probability nucleotide sequences to deal with suspected cross-contamination and a sequencing artifact. In a later analysis, a clonal expansion index was calculated for each public chain from normalized within-repertoire ranks of inferred template counts. In a later analysis, generation probabilities were computed with a VDJ recombination model fitted to out-of-frame rearrangements, and the resulting probabilities were checked against IGoR. A later analysis scored TCR-TCR, TCR-HLA and TCR-CMV co-occurrence with hypergeometric tests, applying a repertoire-size bias correction to TCR pairs. In a later analysis, false discovery rates were estimated by permuting HLA or CMV assignments 20 times. A later analysis grouped co-occurring TCRs with DBSCAN, adding TCRdist sequence similarity when clustering within HLA-allele-positive subsets. Repertoires with fewer than 30,000 or more than 120,000 public chains were left out of co-occurrence clustering, as were roughly five repertoires with anomalous nucleotide sharing. Held by TCRdb, this immuneACCESS table contains in-frame sequences only and omits some clones. Under half of the omission traces to an unresolved V gene where checked; the cause of the rest is unknown. That table supplies the V and J calls and clone size; D and trimming were determined from the DNA. The sample table lists about 82,000 clones, roughly 79% of them with a count of one. The ten biggest clones cover less than 7% of the sample.

This clone turned up a few times. Its binding antigen is unknown. Germline and junction disagree at one end, which may indicate a read error. The cohort comprised some 680 healthy bone marrow donors. Cohort members were all nominally healthy when sampled, although unrecorded immune exposures were likely present. The donor was CMV seropositive and was included in the group of approximately 310 seropositive cohort members. Every donor gave a peripheral blood sample, and the peripheral blood mononuclear cells from that sample were used for TCR beta sequencing. The Qiagen DNeasy Blood Extraction Kit was used to extract genomic DNA from the blood cell samples. Summary of the overall study and its limitations: Most CMV-associated TCR beta chains appeared to be HLA-restricted in a later analysis, and the HLA associations seemed to be driven largely by CMV exposure. In a later analysis, TCR association rates were found to vary across HLA loci, with the most associated TCRs seen for DRB1 alleles and the fewest for HLA-C alleles. A later analysis reported that several top co-occurrence clusters appeared linked to parvovirus B19, influenza, CMV and Epstein-Barr virus. Most TCR sequences were observed very rarely across donors, whereas some public TCRs were present in many individuals. Compared with the roughly 720-donor mean, donors in an Asian-associated ancestry cluster had fewer N-insertions in productive TCRs, according to a later genetic analysis. Linkage disequilibrium might explain the correlated functional status among segregating V segments, but an unknown experimental factor could not be ruled out. In vitro tests confirmed that a few of the cytomegalovirus-associated TCR beta chains recognize cytomegalovirus antigens. A later genetic analysis associated a missense DCLRE1C variant with V-gene and J-gene trimming of TCR beta chains, and an independent cohort replicated the association. The classifier was reported to diagnose cytomegalovirus status with high specificity and sensitivity in both the original cohort and the validation cohort. Because counts were too low, about 18 rarely observed V segments, including chromosome 9 orphons, were left out of the earlier analysis of about 500 of the donors. When HLA alleles, especially DR and DQ, strongly co-occurred, attributing TCR associations to individual alleles was difficult. A further reported finding was that TCR beta sequences accurately predicted the HLA-A and HLA-B alleles for most subjects in the first cohort. This cohort had only TCR beta chains sequenced, and the lack of alpha or paired-chain data limited which features could be detected. CMV serostatus was the only immune exposure information available for the cohort. In an earlier analysis of fewer than 700 of the donors, most TCR beta V segments appeared in productive rearrangements about 90% or about 30% of the time, broadly matching IMGT annotations. Roughly uniform sequencing depth across donors was assumed in presence/absence analyses, although this assumption may not hold. A group of highly shared sequence variants was considered likely to be a technical artifact of the sequencing pipeline. The study gave a list of 150 to 200 TCR beta chains associated with cytomegalovirus. A later analysis found that HLA-associated TCR beta chains were more clonally expanded and had lower generation probabilities than equally common non-associated chains. Specific HLA alleles were associated with over 15,000 TCR beta sequences at a false discovery rate of 0.05 in a later analysis. The authors suggested that the approach could potentially be extended to other disease states and immunological phenotypes. Because HLA typing was unavailable for some donors at each locus, only the typed subset was used in association tests.

The receptor's source is a male donor in good health and CMV-seropositive. The sample comprised PBMCs.

The DNA is TGTGCCAGCAGCAAAGCGGGAGCCACCTCCCACGAGCAGTACTTC. Its translation is CASSKAGATSHEQYF. This receptor chain uses TRBV25-1 and TRBJ2-7; TRBD2 fits 8 bases in the junction. CDR1 and CDR2 are drawn from the germline V gene: MGHDK, SYGVNS. The CDR3 holds 15 amino acids from the cysteine to the phenylalanine. Only the CDR3 part of the read is kept: 45 bases, read in frame from the first base.